This T cell receptor beta chain appears in the sequencing data of a study of T cell responses to AZD1222 COVID-19 vaccine. Overall study findings and caveats: Increases in Spike-specific TCR breadth and depth were seen after two AZD1222 doses. Repertoire collection took place solely once the T cell response had peaked. The CD4 TCRs associated with vaccination extended across spike and predominated at 160-218 and 743-854.

The table came from immunoSEQ multiplex PCR; TCRdb's copy has only in-frame clones and leaves some out. The sample consists of about 140,000 clones, approximately 93% of them appearing once. Points on this clone: Antigen: not known.

The CDR3 covers 15 residues. V shed 7 bases and J 3 bases; nucleotides not matched to a gene: 11. Germline V CDR1 and CDR2: MNHEY, SVGAGI. The sample was peripheral blood, taken on day 0 of MenACWY control vaccination. This rearrangement joins TRBV6-5 to TRBJ2-7, with 8 bases identical to TRBD2. The TCR sequence derives from an adult in good health. In DNA form, the CDR3 reads TGTGCCAGCAAGCCCCCTAGCGGGCCCCGCTACGAGCAGTACTTC. It is translated as CASKPPSGPRYEQYF.